The source of this T cell receptor (beta chain) is a study of T cells after yellow fever vaccination. Points from the study as a whole: In FACS-sorted repertoires, abundant clonotypes from the bulk population could appear as contaminants. Post-booster reappearance was seen for most primary-vaccination clones (roughly 97% CD4, around 90% CD8). Overlap between CD4 and CD8 compartments was detected for a small share of clonotypes.

This clonotype was recorded many times. Its antigen is unidentified. The 5'RACE template-switching step produced TCR cDNA and added a universal primer site and UMIs. TCRdb re-derived calls from the 5' RACE reads in MiXCR, one entry per CDR3 protein. The sample shows under 500,000 distinct CDR3 sequences, approximately 19% of them seen only once. Looked up from germline, CDR1 is SQVTM and CDR2 is ANQGSEA. The CDR3 runs 15 residues. The genes are TRBV29-1 and TRBJ2-1; 8 bases map to TRBD2. This clonotype originated in a man aged 18 to 30 who received the YFV17D yellow fever vaccine. The sequences come from PBMCs, collected before the yellow fever booster vaccination. The CDR3 DNA sequence: TGCAGTGATGTGAATACGGGGGGGCCTAGGGATGAGCAGTTCTTC. Encoded protein: CSDVNTGGPRDEQFF.